This T cell receptor beta chain came from a study of shared clonotypes between healthy human individuals. The study's findings and limits: Few donors restricted represented genetic and exposure-history diversity. Generally, naive subsets came out with larger estimated richness than memory subsets. Of the naive CD4 clonotypes, about 5% were shared across several donors.

A word on this clone: Its matching antigen is unknown.

Germline V gene sequence: CDR1 SGDLS, CDR2 YYNGEE. The CDR3 sequence is 15 residues long. The V gene end was trimmed by 3 bases and the J gene end by 1 base; junction bases not matched to a gene: 3. Sorted-subset replicate PCRs used roughly 180 ng DNA, some 33,000 T cell genomes. Produced via immunoSEQ multiplex PCR; TCRdb's table is partial and in-frame only. The sample lists over a million clones, 75% occurring once. The rearrangement joins TRBV9 to TRBJ2-2, with 7 bases lining up with TRBD2. The sequence was obtained from a man younger than 30 in good health. Sequencing was done on a sample of memory CD4+ T cells sorted from blood. Described subset: CD45RA-negative fraction. As DNA, the CDR3 is TGTGCCAGCAGCGGAGTAGCGGGGAACACCGGGGAGCTGTTTTTT. It translates to CASSGVAGNTGELFF.